Shown below are 9 T cell receptor beta chains from a single sample sequenced in a study of T cell responses to AZD1222 COVID-19 vaccine. Libraries were prepared by immunoSEQ multiplex PCR; TCRdb keeps only in-frame clonotypes and omits some of them. The sample records about 120,000 clones, 70% to 90% being singletons. Sequenced here: peripheral blood, sampled on day 0 of MenACWY control vaccination. Every receptor here comes from an adult in good health.

The chain uses TRBV19 and TRBJ1-3; tentatively, D is TRBD1 (5 bases). CDR1 is LNHDA and CDR2 is SQIVND in the germline V gene (reference sequence). V was shortened by 6 bases and J by 7 bases, with 13 bases between the two germline ends. This CDR3 is 13 amino acids long. The CDR3 bases are TGTGCCAGTAGGATTGTCGGGGACAACACCATATATTTT. It is translated as CASRIVGDNTIYF.

The rearrangement uses TRBV7-8 and TRBJ2-5; D unclear. The germline CDR1 and CDR2 sequences are SGHVS and FQNEAQ. The CDR3 is 12 amino acids. V lost 4 bases and J lost 4, with 7 bases in between. DNA of the CDR3: TGTGCCAGCAGCTACAACCGAGAGACCCAGTACTTC. It codes for CASSYNRETQYF.

V usage is TRBV10-1 and J usage is TRBJ2-4, with no clear D. Trimming left V 3 bases short and J 4 bases short, with 10 bases between. The CDR3 is 14 residues long. From germline, CDR1 is WNHNN and CDR2 SYGVQD (reference sequence). Here the CDR3 reads CASSDTRAKNIQYF. In DNA, the CDR3 is TGCGCCAGCAGTGACACCCGTGCAAAAAACATTCAGTACTTC.

This sequence joins TRBV29-1 and TRBJ2-5; D possibly matches TRBD1 or TRBD2 (6 bases each). The CDR3 totals 12 residues. Trimming took 7 bases from V and 9 from J, leaving 18 bases between them. Germline V gene data show CDR1 as SQVTM and CDR2 as ANQGSEA. CDR3 in DNA: TGCAGCGCCCAACTGAGGGGGGCGCCCCAGTACTTC. Its protein product is CSAQLRGAPQYF.

The chain recombines TRBV29-1 with TRBJ1-1; D is ambiguous. Germline V gene lookup returns CDR1 SQVTM and CDR2 ANQGSEA. V shed 5 bases and J shed 2 bases, with 6 bases lying between them. The CDR3 covers 11 residues. The CDR3 here is CSVTGNTEAFF. The DNA of the CDR3 is TGCAGCGTTACGGGCAACACTGAAGCTTTCTTT.

The V gene is TRBV19, the J gene TRBJ1-1, with TRBD1 matching 8 bases. The germline gives CDR1 LNHDA, CDR2 SQIVND (reference sequence). The CDR3 is 14 amino acids. V gave up 6 bases and J gave up 4 bases; unmatched junction bases: 7. For the CDR3, the DNA is TGTGCCAGTAGACCCCAGGGGGCAGCCACTGAAGCTTTCTTT. Amino acids: CASRPQGAATEAFF.

This clone was observed a handful of times. The chain is built from TRBV11-2 and TRBJ1-6; perhaps TRBD1 as D (5 bases). Trimming took off 2 bases at V and 0 bases at J, with 8 bases between the two ends. This CDR3 is 16 amino acids long. Germline lookup yields CDR1 SGHAT and CDR2 FQNNGV. CDR3 in amino acids: CASSLRQSSYNSPLHF. In DNA form, the CDR3 reads TGTGCCAGCAGCTTAAGACAGAGCTCCTATAATTCACCCCTCCACTTT.

The rearrangement joins TRBV7-9 to TRBJ2-2; TRBD2 aligns across 7 bases. The junction had 6 bases not matched to a gene; V was cut back by 5 bases and J by 6 bases. Germline CDR1 is SEHNR and CDR2 is FQNEAQ (reference sequence). The CDR3 consists of 14 residues. In DNA, the CDR3 is TGTGCCAGCAGCCCCCTGGGGAGGGCCGGGGAGCTGTTTTTT. This codes for CASSPLGRAGELFF.

The DNA of the CDR3 is TGTGCCAGCAGTCCGGATAATCGGGACAGGGGGCGATCTAACTATGGCTACACCTTC. It specifies CASSPDNRDRGRSNYGYTF. J is TRBJ1-2 and V is TRBV6-6, with 12 bases aligning to TRBD1. CDR3 length equals 19 residues. The ends lost 5 bases at V and 0 bases at J; junction bases unmatched: 13. Germline V lookup: CDR1 MNHNY, CDR2 SVGAGI (reference sequence).